A single sample gave rise to the 24 T cell receptor delta chains below, sequenced in a study of Vδ1+ human thymocytes. Study findings and constraints: Thymic TRG and TRD repertoires appeared highly polyclonal, with Gaussian CDR3 length distributions.

These TCRs are of unknown antigen specificity. Sequences come from RNA converted to cDNA by reverse transcription. Pooled V-gene forward primers with one constant-region reverse primer generated the CDR3 amplicons by multiplex PCR. TCRdb ran CATT on the multiplex PCR reads. Of about 54,000 delta-chain clones in the sample, about 15% were seen once. Sequenced material: Vdelta1+ gamma-delta thymocytes from the thymus. Specified subset: FACS-sorted CD3+ TCRalphabeta- TCRVdelta1+ TCRVdelta2- thymocytes. The source is a boy under two years old who had congenital heart surgery.

This clone was detected only a few times. The V gene is TRDV1, the J gene TRDJ1, with 7 nucleotides matching TRDD2. V lost 1 base, J lost 2 bases, and 22 bases stayed unmatched. CDR1 and CDR2 (germline): TSWWSYY, QGS. CDR3 size: 21 residues. The chain's CDR3 is CALGEQFLRSAGGEGTDKLIF. The CDR3 DNA sequence: TGTGCTCTTGGGGAACAATTCCTACGATCCGCGGGAGGGGAAGGGACCGATAAACTCATCTTT.

This clone was detected only a few times. V gene TRDV1 combines with J gene TRDJ1, with a weak D call TRDD3 (8 bases). Germline CDR1 and CDR2: TSWWSYY and QGS. The CDR3 has 23 residues. Trimming took off 3 bases at V and 4 bases at J, with 39 bases between the two ends. The CDR3 DNA sequence: TGTGCTCTTGGGGATCGAGTCCTTCCTGTGTGGGGCCCTGGGGGAGACTACTACGATAAACTCATCTTT. This sequence encodes CALGDRVLPVWGPGGDYYDKLIF.

This clone was seen a few times. This chain connects TRDV1 to TRDJ1; 10 positions match TRDD3. Losses at the gene ends were 2 bases for V and 0 bases for J; bases not matched to a gene: 21. Germline CDR1 and CDR2: TSWWSYY and QGS. This CDR3 comprises 22 residues. The CDR3: CALGEYASCSGGGYPYTDKLIF. The CDR3 DNA reads as TGTGCTCTTGGGGAATATGCGTCCTGCAGTGGTGGGGGATACCCGTACACCGATAAACTCATCTTT.

The genes are TRDV1 and TRDJ1; D is perhaps TRDD3 (6 bases). Trimming pared 5 bases from V and 0 bases from J, leaving 28 bases between. CDR3 length: 20 residues. Germline V gene sequence: CDR1 TSWWSYY, CDR2 QGS. CDR3: CALGNRFPGGGLLYTDKLIF. The CDR3 nucleotides read TGTGCTCTTGGGAACCGTTTTCCGGGCGGGGGACTGCTGTACACCGATAAACTCATCTTT.

Comment on this clone: Other DNA variants within this sample encode the same CDR3. The rearrangement uses TRDV1 and TRDJ1; maybe TRDD3 (6 bases). There are 18 residues in the CDR3. Trimming removed 5 bases at V and 8 bases at J, with 30 bases between. Looked up from germline, CDR1 is TSWWSYY and CDR2 is QGS. The CDR3, as DNA: TGTGCTCTTGGGCCCCCCCACCCCGTACTGGGATTGGACGCCAAACTCATCTTT. Translated: CALGPPHPVLGLDAKLIF.

This clone was detected only a few times. A read error is possible here, since a much larger clone lies one base away. Other DNA sequences in the same sample also yield this CDR3. V is TRDV2 and J is TRDJ1; D is possibly TRDD3 (5 bases). V was cut by 0 bases and J by 1 base, with 20 bases left in between. Germline-derived CDR1 and CDR2 are GEAIGNYY and EKD. CDR3 length equals 18 residues. CDR3 in DNA: TGTGCCTGTGACACCGGAGGGGGGTACGCAGGGATCACCGATAAACTCATCTTT. It translates to CACDTGGGYAGITDKLIF.

This clone came up a few times. The rearrangement uses TRDV1 and TRDJ1; 9 bases fit TRDD2. Germline V gene lookup returns CDR1 TSWWSYY and CDR2 QGS. This CDR3 has 19 amino acids. J was trimmed by 3 bases and V by 0 bases; bases with no gene match: 14. CDR3 residues: CALGELVPSYPDTPDKLIF. The CDR3 DNA reads as TGTGCTCTTGGGGAACTAGTCCCTTCCTACCCGGATACGCCCGATAAACTCATCTTT.

The rearrangement uses TRDV1 and TRDJ1, with 7 bases matching TRDD2. CDR1 and CDR2 (germline): TSWWSYY, QGS. The junction had 18 bases not matched to a gene; V was cut back by 8 bases and J by 0 bases. The CDR3 is made up of 18 amino acids. The CDR3 loop reads CALFLPYGRVRYTDKLIF. CDR3 nucleotide sequence: TGTGCTCTTTTCCTACCCTACGGTAGGGTTCGGTACACCGATAAACTCATCTTT.

Note on this clone: Germline and junction disagree at one end, which may indicate a read error. The chain carries TRDV1 and TRDJ1; 7 positions agree with TRDD3. Germline loops: CDR1 TSWWSYY, CDR2 QGS. The CDR3 contains 19 residues. This CDR3 reads CALGEQAQLGMRYTDKLTF. DNA of the CDR3: TGTGCTCTTGGGGAACAGGCCCAACTGGGGATGCGGTACACCGATAAACTCACCTTT.

Of note for this clone: The limits of the CDR3 on the DNA are not certain, so only TCRdb's listed CDR3 is given. The chain carries TRAV29/DV5 and TRDJ1; whether TRDD3, the table's D call, matches the DNA was not checked. The germline V gene encodes CDR1 NSMFDY and CDR2 ISSIKDK. The CDR3 extends over 26 residues, inclusive of both ends. CDR3 protein: CSVLLCSKRNSLPIYAIYWGQLKLIF.

The chain is built from TRDV1 and TRDJ1; 9 bases agree with TRDD3. V lost 0 bases, J lost 0 bases, and 35 bases stayed unmatched. CDR3 length: 27 residues. The germline V gene encodes CDR1 TSWWSYY and CDR2 QGS. CDR3 coding DNA: TGTGCTCTTGGGGAACTCGGGTCCCCTCGGATGAGTACTGAATGGGTACTGGGGGACCCGTACACCGATAAACTCATCTTT. It specifies CALGELGSPRMSTEWVLGDPYTDKLIF.

This clone was detected a few times. The junction departs from germline at one end; a sequencing error may be responsible. This sequence joins TRDV2 and TRDJ1; the match to TRDD3 covers 7 bases. The CDR3 sequence is 18 residues long. The germline V gene has CDR1 GEAIGNYY and CDR2 EKD. The CDR3 DNA is TGTGCCCGTGACACGCCGTTCTGGGGGCCAAAGTACACCGATAAACTCATCTTT. It yields the protein CARDTPFWGPKYTDKLIF.

This chain links TRDV1 with TRDJ1, with TRDD3 matching over 7 bases. V shed 2 bases, J shed 1 base, and the junction held 25 bases outside the gene matches. Germline CDR1 and CDR2: TSWWSYY and QGS. The CDR3 loop spans 22 amino acids. The CDR3 coding sequence is TGTGCTCTTGGGGAAGGTGGCTTTTCCCCGCGCGGGTGGGGGACCCTCACCGATAAACTCATCTTT. Its translation is CALGEGGFSPRGWGTLTDKLIF.

This clone was detected a few times. This chain links TRDV1 with TRDJ1; 13 bases fit TRDD3. The CDR3 contains 31 residues. Germline-derived CDR1 and CDR2 are TSWWSYY and QGS. With V trimmed by 5 bases and J by 0 bases, 48 bases remained unmatched. Here the CDR3 DNA reads TGTGCTCTTGGGAACCAAAAACCTGTATCACATACTTCACCTCCAGTACAATACTGGGGGATACGACGCGATTACACCGATAAACTCATCTTT. Translated: CALGNQKPVSHTSPPVQYWGIRRDYTDKLIF.

This clone was recorded many times. The rearrangement uses TRAV29/DV5 and TRDJ1; D may match TRDD2 or TRDD3 (5 bases each). CDR3 length: 18 amino acids. Germline V gene data show CDR1 as NSMFDY and CDR2 as ISSIKDK. The germline V and J ends were trimmed by 1 base and 0 bases, with 22 bases remaining between them. The CDR3: CAASPSPLTTGYTDKLIF. As DNA, the CDR3 is TGTGCAGCAAGCCCTTCTCCTTTGACTACTGGCTACACCGATAAACTCATCTTT. The variable domain in full, with the rest retrieved from reference TRAV29/DV5 and TRDJ1, is DQQVKQNSPSLSVQEGRISILNCDYTNSMFDYFLWYKKYPAEGPTFLISISSIKDKNEDGRFTVFLNKSAKHLSLHIVPSQPGDSAVYFCAASPSPLTTGYTDKLIFGKGTRVTVEP.

J is TRDJ1 and V is TRDV1; 13 positions agree with TRDD3. This CDR3 is built from 17 residues. Germline V gene sequence: CDR1 TSWWSYY, CDR2 QGS. V trimming: 3 bases; J trimming: 12 bases; junction bases outside the gene matches: 16. DNA of the CDR3: TGTGCTCTTGGGGAGGCCTTCCTATCACTGGGGGATACGAAGATCATCTTT. It codes for CALGEAFLSLGDTKIIF.

The J gene is TRDJ1, the V gene TRDV1; 9 bases align to TRDD3. The CDR3 has 19 amino acids. Germline V lookup: CDR1 TSWWSYY, CDR2 QGS. V trimming: 0 bases; J trimming: 6 bases; junction bases outside the gene matches: 17. Here the CDR3 DNA reads TGTGCTCTTGGGGAACTAGGGGTACTGGGGGACCCAATTTGGTATAAACTCATCTTT. It yields the protein CALGELGVLGDPIWYKLIF.

This clone was counted between two and nine times. J is TRDJ1 and V is TRDV1; TRDD3 matches 11 bases. CDR3 size: 20 residues. From germline, CDR1 is TSWWSYY and CDR2 QGS. The J segment lost 0 bases and the V segment lost 0 bases, leaving 12 bases of the junction unmatched. CDR3 in DNA: TGTGCTCTTGGGGAACTAGACCCGGTACTGGGGGATATGTACACCGATAAACTCATCTTT. Amino acids: CALGELDPVLGDMYTDKLIF.

The rearrangement links TRDV1 to TRDJ1; D is possibly TRDD2 or TRDD3 (6 bases each). Germline CDR1 TSWWSYY, CDR2 QGS. Trimming cost V 0 bases and J 0 bases, with 29 bases left between them. The CDR3 totals 22 residues. The CDR3 nucleotides read TGTGCTCTTGGGGAACTCTGGCCTTCCCCCCCGGACTGGGCCGGTGACACCGATAAACTCATCTTT. It encodes CALGELWPSPPDWAGDTDKLIF.

About this clone: An end of the junction does not agree with germline; a read error may underlie this. The sample holds other DNA sequences that translate to the same CDR3. The chain combines TRAV29/DV5 with TRDJ1; 12 nucleotides agree with TRDD3. The CDR3 runs 21 residues. The germline gives CDR1 NSMFDY, CDR2 ISSIKDK. CDR3 residues: CAASDPTYESGGYVYTDKLIF. CDR3 sequence (DNA): TGTGCCGCAAGCGACCCTACCTACGAGTCTGGGGGATACGTGTACACCGATAAACTCATCTTT.

In its sample, this clone was seen a few times. V is TRDV1 and J is TRDJ1, with D tentatively TRDD3 (6 bases). Germline V gives CDR1 TSWWSYY, CDR2 QGS. The CDR3 totals 20 residues. V lost 2 bases to trimming and J lost 0 bases, with 25 bases between them. The CDR3 DNA follows: TGTGCTCTTGGGGAAGATACAGTTTACGAAAGAACTGGGTACACCGATAAACTCATCTTT. Amino acids: CALGEDTVYERTGYTDKLIF.

This clone was detected only a few times. V usage is TRDV1 and J usage is TRDJ1; D not certain. Trimming took 0 bases from V and 0 from J, leaving 11 bases between them. Germline CDR1 TSWWSYY, CDR2 QGS. This CDR3 contains 16 residues. CDR3 DNA sequence: TGTGCTCTTGGGGAACTTTGCCGGACGTACACCGATAAACTCATCTTT. This sequence encodes CALGELCRTYTDKLIF.

The gene calls are TRDV1 and TRDJ1; 9 nucleotides agree with TRDD3. Trimming removed 5 bases from V and 3 bases from J; junction bases left unmatched: 25. The CDR3 extends over 21 amino acids. The germline V gene encodes CDR1 TSWWSYY and CDR2 QGS. The CDR3 DNA follows: TGTGCTCTTGGGCTTCCCCTTCTTCTGGGGGATCTAACGGTCCCGGCCGATAAACTCATCTTT. Translation gives CALGLPLLLGDLTVPADKLIF.

The rearrangement uses TRDV1 and TRDJ1, with D tentatively TRDD2 or TRDD3 (5 bases each). CDR1 and CDR2 (germline): TSWWSYY, QGS. Trimming removed 5 bases at V and 1 base at J, with 20 bases between. CDR3 length: 17 amino acids. DNA for the CDR3: TGTGCTCTTGGGACCCCCTGGGCCCCTACGGTCACCGATAAACTCATCTTT. Translating it yields CALGTPWAPTVTDKLIF.